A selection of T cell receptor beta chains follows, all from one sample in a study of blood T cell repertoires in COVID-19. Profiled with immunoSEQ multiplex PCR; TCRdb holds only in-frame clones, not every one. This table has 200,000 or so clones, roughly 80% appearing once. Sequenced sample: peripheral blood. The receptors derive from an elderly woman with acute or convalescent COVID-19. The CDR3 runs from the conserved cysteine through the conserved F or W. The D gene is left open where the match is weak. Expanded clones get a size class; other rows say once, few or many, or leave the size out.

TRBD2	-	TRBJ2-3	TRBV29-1	CSVEDPSGRIPSNTQYF	TGCAGCGTTGAAGATCCTAGCGGGAGAATCCCAAGTAATACGCAGTATTTT
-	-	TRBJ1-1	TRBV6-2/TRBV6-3	CASSSGREAFF	TGTGCCAGCAGTAGCGGACGTGAAGCTTTCTTT
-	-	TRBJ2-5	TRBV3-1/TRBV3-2	CASSQLGGGETQYF	TGTGCCAGCAGCCAACTAGGGGGGGGAGAGACCCAGTACTTC
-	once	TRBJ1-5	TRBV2	CASELSRQGKPQHF	TGTGCCAGCGAACTAAGCCGGCAGGGAAAGCCCCAGCATTTT
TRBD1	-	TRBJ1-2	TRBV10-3	CAIRDRTTGYTF	TGTGCCATCAGGGACAGGACGACCGGCTACACCTTC
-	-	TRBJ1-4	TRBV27	CASRRGLNEKLFF	TGTGCCAGCAGGAGGGGACTGAATGAAAAACTGTTTTTT
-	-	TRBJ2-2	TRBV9	CASSVFGGWLFF	TGTGCCAGCAGCGTATTCGGGGGTTGGCTGTTTTTT
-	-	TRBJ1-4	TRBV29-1	CSVASTGSEKLFF	TGCAGCGTTGCCTCCACGGGGAGTGAAAAACTGTTTTTT
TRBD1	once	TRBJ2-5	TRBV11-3	CASSFEGTAEETQYF	TGTGCCAGCAGCTTCGAAGGGACAGCAGAAGAGACCCAGTACTTC
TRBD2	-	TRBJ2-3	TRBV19	CASSTRTSTHTDTQYF	TGTGCCAGTAGTACTCGGACTAGCACCCACACAGATACGCAGTATTTT
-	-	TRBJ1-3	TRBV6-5	CASSYTGQGNTIYF	TGTGCCAGCAGTTATACTGGGCAAGGCAACACCATATATTTT
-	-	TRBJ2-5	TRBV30	CAWSVGSGVAQYF	TGTGCCTGGAGTGTTGGCTCGGGGGTGGCCCAGTACTTC
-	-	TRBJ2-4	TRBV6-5	CASTSGNIQYF	TGTGCCAGCACCAGTGGAAACATTCAGTACTTC
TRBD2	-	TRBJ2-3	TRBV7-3	CASSSGLEADTQYF	TGTGCCAGCAGCTCAGGACTAGAAGCTGATACGCAGTATTTT
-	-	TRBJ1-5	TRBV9	CASSVAKEPWGEGNQPQHF	TGTGCCAGCAGCGTAGCGAAGGAGCCGTGGGGGGAGGGCAATCAGCCCCAGCATTTT
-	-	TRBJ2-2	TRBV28	CASSLNTGELFF	TGTGCCAGCAGTCTTAACACCGGGGAGCTGTTTTTT
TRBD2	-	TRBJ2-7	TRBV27	CASRPGTSVRIYEQYF	TGTGCCAGCAGGCCGGGGACTAGCGTAAGAATCTACGAGCAGTACTTC
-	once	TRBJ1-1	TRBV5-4	CASSWRGTEAFF	TGTGCCAGCAGCTGGAGGGGCACTGAAGCTTTCTTT
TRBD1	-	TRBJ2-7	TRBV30	CAWSVYGTGYDEQYF	TGTGCCTGGAGTGTCTATGGGACAGGCTACGACGAGCAGTACTTC
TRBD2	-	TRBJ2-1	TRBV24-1	CATSAPSGGGTYNEQFF	TGTGCCACCAGTGCCCCTAGCGGGGGGGGAACCTACAATGAGCAGTTCTTC
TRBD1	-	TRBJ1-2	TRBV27	CASRPGTGIIYGYTF	TGTGCCAGCAGACCTGGGACAGGGATAATCTATGGCTACACCTTC